Each of the 26 T cell receptor beta chains below was sequenced from the same sample in a study of response to subunit inactivated influenza vaccine (dated by TCRdb to 2017 to 2018). Library generation was performed with RT-PCR. This sample was sequenced with an Illumina HiSeq 2500. TCRdb ran its own pipeline on the public reads, namely fastp trimming at Q25 and MiXCR clone calling, and kept in-frame beta chains. Identical CDR3 proteins give one entry, which carries the most common genes and DNA. This sample holds approximately 700,000 distinct CDR3 sequences; approximately 15% were observed only once. Roughly 10% of the sample is taken by the ten largest. The source was PBMCs from blood, collected roughly 13 days after vaccination. Receptors were obtained from a man in his forties or fifties who received an inactivated influenza vaccine. Donor details come from another sample of the same person, matched by shared clones.

This clonotype was found a few times. The chain employs TRBV28 and TRBJ2-1; 9 bases align to TRBD1. Germline V lookup: CDR1 MDHEN, CDR2 SYDVKM. The CDR3 length is 21 residues. J gave up 5 bases and V 5 bases, and 25 bases lay outside the gene matches. CDR3 in DNA: TGTGCCAGCAGTCCATTTCTTGTCAAGGATGTGGGGACAGGGCTAAACAATGAGCAGTTCTTC. Its protein product is CASSPFLVKDVGTGLNNEQFF.

V usage is TRBV28 and J usage is TRBJ2-3, with a possible D match to TRBD2 (6 bases). The CDR3 consists of 14 residues. The V gene lost 3 bases and the J gene lost 6 bases, with 13 bases spanning the gap. Germline assignment: CDR1 MDHEN and CDR2 SYDVKM. The CDR3 loop reads CASSFGQSGDTQYF. The CDR3 coding sequence is TGTGCCAGCAGTTTTGGGCAGAGCGGGGATACGCAGTATTTT.

This clonotype was counted a few times. This chain's CDR3 is CASTRLGGFRNTGELFF. CDR3 DNA sequence: TGCGCCAGCACCAGGCTTGGTGGGTTCCGGAACACCGGGGAGCTGTTTTTT. The genes are TRBV5-1 and TRBJ2-2; D call uncertain. The length of the CDR3 is 17 residues. CDR1 SGHRS and CDR2 YFSETQ come from the germline V gene. Between the trimmed V and J ends, which lost 6 bases and 1 base, there was a span of 19 bases.

Remarks on this clonotype: This may stem from a read error, because a much larger clone lies one nucleotide away. The chain's CDR3 is CASSLGPSVGSYEQDF. CDR3 DNA: TGTGCCAGCAGTTTAGGGCCCAGCGTGGGGTCCTACGAGCAGGACTTC. The chain carries TRBV12-3 or TRBV12-4 and TRBJ2-7; D remains ambiguous. There are 16 residues in the CDR3.

The rearrangement joins TRBV7-2 to TRBJ2-1, with D perhaps TRBD2 (5 bases). The CDR3 totals 14 residues. Trimming removed 4 bases at V and 6 bases at J, with 13 bases between. Germline CDR1 reads SGHTA; CDR2 reads FQGNSA. The CDR3 DNA is TGTGCCAGCAGCTCCCCCGTTGCGGGCAATGAGCAGTTCTTC. Translating it yields CASSSPVAGNEQFF. The whole variable domain, remainder taken from reference TRBV7-2 and TRBJ2-1, is GAGVSQSPSNKVTEKGKDVELRCDPISGHTALYWYRQSLGQGLEFLIYFQGNSAPDKSGLPSDRFSAERTGGSVSTLTIQRTQQEDSAVYLCASSSPVAGNEQFFGPGTRLTVL.

This clonotype appeared many times. The V call is TRBV12-3 or TRBV12-4, the J call TRBJ2-2; unclear D gene. The germline V and J ends were trimmed by 7 bases and 5 bases, with 14 bases remaining between them. The CDR3 is 14 residues long. CDR3 region: CASKDPLGTGELFF. The CDR3 DNA follows: TGTGCCAGCAAAGACCCTTTGGGGACCGGGGAGCTGTTTTTT.

This clonotype has a count of ten or more. The rearrangement links TRBV5-6 to TRBJ2-2; no definite D call. The CDR3 covers 13 residues. Germline assignment: CDR1 SGHDT and CDR2 YYEEEE. The V end lost 5 bases, the J end lost 5 bases, and 10 bases lay between the germline ends. The DNA of the CDR3 is TGTGCCAGCAGACGAACAGCGACCGGGGAGCTGTTTTTT. As protein: CASRRTATGELFF.

This chain joins TRBV6-1 and TRBJ1-1; D is possibly TRBD1 (5 bases). V shed 7 bases and J shed 8 bases, with 26 bases lying between them. CDR3 size: 16 residues. From germline, CDR1 is MNHNS and CDR2 SASEGT. CDR3 nucleotides: TGTGCCAGCAAACCCTGGACGGGGGGTGGTGATAACGAAGCTTTCTTT. Translating gives CASKPWTGGGDNEAFF.

This clonotype came up a few times. The genes are TRBV7-2 and TRBJ2-1; tentative D call: TRBD2 (5 bases). V was clipped by 4 bases and J by 8 bases, with 12 bases between them. The CDR3 covers 13 residues. CDR1 and CDR2 (germline): SGHTA, FQGNSA. CDR3 bases: TGTGCCAGCAGCTCCCGCCAGGAGGATGAGCAGTTCTTC. Protein sequence: CASSSRQEDEQFF.

Only a few counts were recorded for this clonotype. The chain links TRBV29-1 to TRBJ2-2; 8 nucleotides line up with TRBD2. Trimming took 8 bases from V and 9 from J; bases not matched to a gene: 5. Germline V gene data show CDR1 as SQVTM and CDR2 as ANQGSEA. The CDR3 is 11 amino acids. The CDR3 DNA sequence: TGCAGCACCGGGGGGGACAGGGAGCTGTTTTTT. Translated, it gives CSTGGDRELFF.

In its sample, this clonotype was seen a few times. The gene calls are TRBV12-3 or TRBV12-4 and TRBJ1-5, with unresolved D. The CDR3 sequence is 13 residues long. Trimming stripped 3 bases from V and 3 bases from J, with 6 bases between. CDR3 sequence: CASSFTYNQPQHF. The CDR3 bases are TGTGCCAGCAGTTTCACGTACAATCAGCCCCAGCATTTT.

The chain links TRBV29-1 to TRBJ1-2, with a tentative D call TRBD1 (6 bases). The germline V and J ends were trimmed by 6 bases and 8 bases, with 13 bases remaining between them. The CDR3 runs 11 residues. Germline CDR1 SQVTM, CDR2 ANQGSEA. The CDR3 region is CSVRAGAGYTF. DNA for the CDR3: TGCAGCGTGAGGGCAGGGGCCGGCTACACCTTC. Supplemented by reference TRBV29-1 and TRBJ1-2, the full variable domain reads SAVISQKPSRDICQRGTSLTIQCQVDSQVTMMFWYRQQPGQSLTLIATANQGSEATYESGFVIDKFPISRPNLTFSTLTVSNMSPEDSSIYLCSVRAGAGYTFGSGTRLTVV.

The chain joins TRBV6-2 or TRBV6-3 to TRBJ2-4; D unresolved. The CDR3 covers 14 residues. Germline CDR1 reads MNHEY; CDR2 reads SVGEGT. The V end was cut by 2 bases, the J end by 1 base, with 6 bases between. The CDR3: CASSYSAAKNIQYF. The CDR3 region has the DNA TGTGCCAGCAGTTACAGCGCGGCCAAAAACATTCAGTACTTC.

V and J are TRBV5-1 and TRBJ2-5; TRBD1 matches at 9 bases. J lost 6 bases, V lost 9 bases, and 18 bases had no gene match. The CDR3 extends over 16 amino acids. The germline gives CDR1 SGHRS, CDR2 YFSETQ. The CDR3 nucleotides are TGCGCCACCAAAAACTCGAACGGGACAGGGTTCCAGACCCAGTACTTC. Amino acids: CATKNSNGTGFQTQYF.

This clonotype was detected ten times or more. The chain couples TRBV7-2 to TRBJ2-5; tentative D call: TRBD1 (6 bases). V lost 5 bases to trimming and J lost 7 bases, with 20 bases between them. Germline lookup yields CDR1 SGHTA and CDR2 FQGNSA. The CDR3 is made up of 15 amino acids. The CDR3 DNA reads TGTGCCAGCAGCCCGCAGGGGACGGGCTTTTCGACCCAGTACTTC. Translated: CASSPQGTGFSTQYF.

This chain links TRBV20-1 with TRBJ2-3, with a weak D call TRBD2 (5 bases). This CDR3 has 14 residues. Trimming took 0 bases from V and 0 from J, leaving 7 bases between them. Germline CDR1 is DFQATT and CDR2 is SNEGSKA (reference sequence). For the CDR3, the DNA is TGCAGTGCTAGAGAGGCTAGCAGCACAGATACGCAGTATTTT. It specifies CSAREASSTDTQYF.

This clonotype has more than one count but fewer than ten. The chain uses TRBV6-4 and TRBJ2-1; tentative D call: TRBD2 (5 bases). V lost 6 bases to trimming and J lost 4 bases, with 16 bases between them. This CDR3 has 15 amino acids. Germline assignment: CDR1 MRHNA and CDR2 SNTAGT. This CDR3 reads CASSQEDGDYNEQFF. In nucleotides, the CDR3 is TGTGCCAGCAGCCAGGAGGACGGAGATTACAATGAGCAGTTCTTC.

Only a few counts were recorded for this clonotype. The CDR3 DNA reads TGCGCCAGCAGCGTGGGGGCAACTAATGAAAAACTGTTTTTT. It codes for CASSVGATNEKLFF. The chain couples TRBV5-1 to TRBJ1-4; D is possibly TRBD1 (5 bases). CDR1 and CDR2 from the germline V gene are SGHRS and YFSETQ. The CDR3 sequence is 14 residues long. V gave up 4 bases and J gave up 0 bases, with 7 bases separating them. Full variable domain (rest looked up from reference TRBV5-1 and TRBJ1-4): KAGVTQTPRYLIKTRGQQVTLSCSPISGHRSVSWYQQTPGQGLQFLFEYFSETQRNKGNFPGRFSGRQFSNSRSEMNVSTLELGDSALYLCASSVGATNEKLFFGSGTQLSVL.

This clonotype was counted between two and nine times. V and J are TRBV25-1 and TRBJ2-1, with D perhaps TRBD1 (6 bases). V lost 9 bases to trimming and J lost 2 bases, with 14 bases between them. The CDR3 totals 14 residues. Germline V lookup: CDR1 MGHDK, CDR2 SYGVNS. CDR3 nucleotide sequence: TGTGCCAGTAGAGTTGGGGGCACCTACAATGAGCAGTTCTTC. Protein sequence: CASRVGGTYNEQFF.

This chain uses TRBV4-1 with TRBJ2-1; maybe TRBD1 (5 bases). CDR3 length: 14 residues. Trimming removed 4 bases from V and 2 bases from J, with 9 bases in between. The V gene's germline CDR1 is MGHRA and CDR2 YSYEKL. This chain's CDR3 is CASSPLGPYNEQFF. DNA of the CDR3: TGCGCCAGCAGCCCCTTGGGGCCCTACAATGAGCAGTTCTTC.

The chain links TRBV6-6 to TRBJ2-2; the D gene could be TRBD1 or TRBD2 (7 bases each). Trimming cost V 10 bases and J 5 bases, with 11 bases left between them. This CDR3 has 12 amino acids. Germline CDR1 is MNHNY and CDR2 is SVGAGI (reference sequence). CDR3 protein: CATRGGTGELFF. The DNA of the CDR3 is TGTGCCACCAGGGGGGGGACCGGGGAGCTGTTTTTT.

The chain employs TRBV7-9 and TRBJ1-1, with D maybe TRBD1 (6 bases). V was clipped by 5 bases and J by 8 bases, with 18 bases between them. CDR3 length: 14 residues. Germline-derived CDR1 and CDR2 are SEHNR and FQNEAQ (reference sequence). CDR3 amino acids: CASSEARTAAEAFF. The CDR3 coding sequence is TGTGCCAGCAGCGAAGCCCGGACAGCAGCCGAAGCTTTCTTT.

The gene calls are TRBV15 and TRBJ2-1; 8 nucleotides agree with TRBD2. Germline V gene lookup returns CDR1 LNHNV and CDR2 YYDKDF (reference sequence). The length of the CDR3 is 15 residues. The J segment lost 9 bases and the V segment lost 0 bases, leaving 7 bases of the junction unmatched. CDR3 in DNA: TGTGCCACCAGCAGAGAAAAGCGGGGGACATTTGAGCAGTTCTTC. The encoded protein is CATSREKRGTFEQFF.

This clonotype was counted between two and nine times. The rearrangement uses TRBV27 and TRBJ1-2; no firm D call. Germline V gives CDR1 MNHEY, CDR2 SMNVEV (reference sequence). Trimming removed 2 bases at V and 0 bases at J, with 7 bases between. The CDR3 has 14 residues. The CDR3 is CASSLRRSNYGYTF. DNA for the CDR3: TGTGCCAGCAGTTTAAGACGGTCTAACTATGGCTACACCTTC.

This clonotype has only a few counts. This rearrangement joins TRBV20-1 to TRBJ2-3, with TRBD2 matching 8 bases. The V gene's germline CDR1 is DFQATT and CDR2 SNEGSKA (reference sequence). V shed 6 bases and J 2 bases; nucleotides not matched to a gene: 4. There are 13 residues in the CDR3. The CDR3 DNA follows: TGCAGTGCCAATAGCGGGAACACAGATACGCAGTATTTT. It specifies CSANSGNTDTQYF.

This rearrangement joins TRBV9 to TRBJ2-1; no definite D call. Trimming took off 1 base at V and 7 bases at J, with 18 bases between the two ends. This CDR3 is 16 amino acids long. CDR1 SGDLS and CDR2 YYNGEE come from the germline V gene. CDR3 in DNA: TGTGCCAGCAGCGTATCCGGAAACGGCATTAGGAATGAGCAGTTCTTC. Amino acids: CASSVSGNGIRNEQFF.